This TCR beta chain stems from a study of cytomegalovirus exposure and HLA in healthy donors. General study findings and limits: For presence/absence analyses, sequencing depth was assumed to be roughly uniform across donors.

Primers for the PCR totalled 60 Vbeta and 13 Jbeta. Method: immunoSEQ multiplex PCR; TCRdb's copy keeps in-frame clones and lacks some. The sample table sets out some 20,000 clones. The V end was cut by 4 bases, the J end by 5 bases, with 17 bases between. Germline CDR1 reads SQVTM; CDR2 reads ANQGSEA. CDR3 length equals 14 residues. About this clone: Its specificity is unknown.

Sequencing used PBMCs. The receptor comes from a man between 60 and 75 years old in good health and CMV-seropositive. This chain links TRBV29-1 with TRBJ1-1, with a weak D call TRBD1 (5 bases). The CDR3 nucleotides are TGCAGCGTTGCCCCTTTGATGGGGGGGACTGAAGCTTTCTTT. Protein: CSVAPLMGGTEAFF. Combining the CDR3 with reference TRBV29-1 and TRBJ1-1 gives the whole variable domain SAVISQKPSRDICQRGTSLTIQCQVDSQVTMMFWYRQQPGQSLTLIATANQGSEATYESGFVIDKFPISRPNLTFSTLTVSNMSPEDSSIYLCSVAPLMGGTEAFFGQGTRLTVV.